These T cell receptor beta chains were read from a single sample in a study of blood T cell repertoires in COVID-19. The repertoire was sequenced with immunoSEQ multiplex PCR; TCRdb's copy has only in-frame clones and lacks some. The sample includes about 11,000 clones, roughly 88% of them seen just once. The sequencing sample was made of peripheral blood. Receptors originate from a human donor in a cohort sampled during active COVID-19. Both conserved end residues are part of each CDR3. A D gene is named only where the DNA matches it firmly. The size of a clone is reported for some rows only, either as once, few or many, or as a class for expanded clones.

CDR3aa | CDR3nt | d_gene | abundance | j_gene | v_gene
CASSFGGVGYTF | TGTGCCAGCAGTTTTGGAGGGGTCGGCTACACCTTC | - | few | TRBJ1-2 | TRBV28
CASSGGAGVEQFF | TGCGCCAGCAGCGGAGGAGCGGGAGTTGAGCAGTTCTTC | TRBD2 | - | TRBJ2-1 | TRBV5-1
CSASFQNNEQFF | TGCAGTGCTAGTTTCCAGAACAATGAGCAGTTCTTC | - | - | TRBJ2-1 | TRBV20-1
CASSRRPADNEQFF | TGTGCCAGCAGTCGGCGGCCGGCTGACAATGAGCAGTTCTTC | - | - | TRBJ2-1 | TRBV6-5
CASRGHSCSGANVLTF | TGTGCCAGCAGAGGACACTCCTGCTCAGGGGCCAACGTCCTGACTTTC | - | - | TRBJ2-6 | TRBV21-1
CASSSSGQGNTIYF | TGTGCCAGCAGCTCGAGCGGACAGGGAAACACCATATATTTT | - | few | TRBJ1-3 | TRBV7-2
CATSDFTSGRGDTQYF | TGTGCCACCAGTGATTTTACTAGCGGGAGAGGCGATACGCAGTATTTT | TRBD2 | - | TRBJ2-3 | TRBV24-1
CASSRKQGGFRTDTQYF | TGTGCCAGCAGCCGCAAACAGGGTGGCTTCCGCACAGATACGCAGTATTTT | - | - | TRBJ2-3 | TRBV3-1/TRBV3-2
CATFTGTGAINGYTF | TGTGCCACCTTTACCGGGACAGGTGCGATTAATGGCTACACCTTC | TRBD1 | - | TRBJ1-2 | TRBV27
CASSSQRGYNEQFF | TGTGCCAGTAGTAGCCAGCGGGGATACAATGAGCAGTTCTTC | TRBD2 | - | TRBJ2-1 | TRBV19
CASSLANLAGESRNEQFF | TGTGCCAGCAGCTTAGCGAACCTAGCGGGAGAGTCTAGGAATGAGCAGTTCTTC | TRBD2 | - | TRBJ2-1 | TRBV7-2
CASSTQTRKISDTQYF | TGTGCCAGCAGCACGCAGACAAGAAAAATTTCAGATACGCAGTATTTT | - | few | TRBJ2-3 | TRBV13
CASSITQGAKDGYTF | TGTGCCAGTAGTATAACTCAGGGGGCTAAGGATGGCTACACCTTC | TRBD1 | - | TRBJ1-2 | TRBV19
CASSQLGSETQYF | TGTGCCAGCAGCCAACTAGGAAGTGAGACCCAGTACTTC | - | - | TRBJ2-5 | TRBV7-2
CASSLALRTSGYNEQFF | TGCGCCAGCAGCTTGGCCCTCCGGACTAGCGGTTACAATGAGCAGTTCTTC | TRBD2 | - | TRBJ2-1 | TRBV5-1
CASSYQGNQPQHF | TGTGCCAGTAGTTATCAGGGTAATCAGCCCCAGCATTTT | - | - | TRBJ1-5 | TRBV19
CASSSLQGWNTEAFF | TGTGCCAGCAGTTCATTACAGGGGTGGAACACTGAAGCTTTCTTT | TRBD1 | - | TRBJ1-1 | TRBV28
CASSQRGGTDTQYF | TGTGCCAGCAGCCAACGGGGAGGGACAGATACGCAGTATTTT | TRBD2 | few | TRBJ2-3 | TRBV3-1/TRBV3-2